These 20 T cell receptor beta chains originate from one sample sequenced in a study of CD8 T cells in Susac syndrome. Random hexamers were used to reverse transcribe an amount of 0.5 to 1 ug RNA. TCRdb recomputed calls from the immunoSEQ multiplex PCR reads with MiXCR, one row per CDR3 protein. The sample gives about 89,000 distinct CDR3 sequences, 85% to 95% of which show up once; about 0.32% is in the top ten. The sequenced sample consisted of CD8+ T cells from PBMCs. These TCRs come from a human donor in good health.

The rearrangement links TRBV7-2 to TRBJ2-6; weak D call: TRBD1 (6 bases). Trimming left V 5 bases short and J 0 bases short, with 20 bases between. The CDR3 loop spans 19 amino acids. Germline CDR1 and CDR2: SGHTA and FQGNSA. CDR3 coding DNA: TGTGCCAGCAGCATAGAGAACAGGGCCCTTATCTCTGGGGCCAACGTCCTGACTTTC. Amino acids: CASSIENRALISGANVLTF.

The rearrangement uses TRBV4-1 and TRBJ2-5; 12 bases align to TRBD2. Trimming cost V 0 bases and J 2 bases; bases outside gene matches: 4. The CDR3 extends over 17 amino acids. The germline gives CDR1 MGHRA, CDR2 YSYEKL. The CDR3 sequence: CASSQETSGGRQETQYF. The CDR3 bases are TGCGCCAGCAGCCAAGAGACTAGCGGGGGACGTCAAGAGACCCAGTACTTC.

The rearrangement uses TRBV3-1 and TRBJ1-2; unclear D gene. Trimming took off 5 bases at V and 4 bases at J, with 11 bases between the two ends. CDR1 LGHDT and CDR2 YNNKEL come from the germline V gene (reference sequence). This CDR3 contains 13 residues. The CDR3 is CASSSGRSYGYTF. In DNA, the CDR3 is TGTGCCAGCAGCTCCGGACGGTCCTATGGCTACACCTTC.

The CDR3 DNA reads TGCAGCGTTGAGGGGGGGTCCTATGGCTACACCTTC. Translating gives CSVEGGSYGYTF. The V call is TRBV29-1, the J call TRBJ1-2; D possibly corresponds to TRBD1 (5 bases). Trimming pared 3 bases from V and 4 bases from J, leaving 9 bases between. The CDR3 length is 12 residues. The germline CDR1 and CDR2 sequences are SQVTM and ANQGSEA.

J is TRBJ2-7 and V is TRBV13; 10 positions match TRBD1. Germline trimming cut 6 bases from V and 6 bases from J; bases unmatched to any gene: 5. Germline CDR1 PRHDT, CDR2 FYEKMQ (reference sequence). The CDR3 consists of 13 residues. CDR3 sequence: CASRGQGDREQYF. CDR3 nucleotides: TGTGCCAGCAGAGGACAGGGGGATCGCGAGCAGTACTTC.

V gene TRBV29-1 combines with J gene TRBJ2-3; no clear D gene. Per germline, CDR1 SQVTM and CDR2 ANQGSEA. The V gene lost 4 bases and the J gene lost 11 bases, with 10 bases spanning the gap. The CDR3 covers 10 residues. CDR3 region: CSVVSGGQYF. CDR3 nucleotides: TGCAGCGTTGTCTCAGGCGGGCAGTATTTT.

V is TRBV7-2 and J is TRBJ1-2; possibly TRBD1 for D (6 bases). Trimming took off 5 bases at V and 3 bases at J, with 13 bases between the two ends. The CDR3 is 14 amino acids. Germline lookup yields CDR1 SGHTA and CDR2 FQGNSA. The CDR3 sequence is CASSPGAGDYGYTF. For the CDR3, the DNA is TGTGCCAGCAGCCCGGGGGCCGGCGACTATGGCTACACCTTC.

The rearrangement joins TRBV7-7 to TRBJ2-7; D tentatively fits TRBD1 or TRBD2 (5 bases each). Germline CDR1 SSHAT, CDR2 FNYEAQ (reference sequence). Trimming took 5 bases from V and 3 from J, leaving 23 bases between them. The CDR3 spans 17 residues. The CDR3 protein is CASSPTGPGAPFYEQYF. In nucleotides, the CDR3 is TGTGCCAGCAGCCCTACGGGACCCGGGGCTCCCTTCTACGAGCAGTACTTC.

The V and J genes are TRBV20-1 and TRBJ1-5; TRBD1 agrees at 9 bases. The CDR3 covers 14 residues. From germline, CDR1 is DFQATT and CDR2 SNEGSKA (reference sequence). Trimming removed 5 bases from V and 6 bases from J; junction bases left unmatched: 8. CDR3 loop: CSAPGQGGSQPQHF. The CDR3 DNA reads as TGCAGTGCTCCGGGACAGGGCGGTAGTCAGCCCCAGCATTTT.

CDR3 DNA: TGCAGTGCTAGAGGAGCGGGGGAACGGAACGAGCAGTACTTC. This encodes CSARGAGERNEQYF. The chain has TRBV20-1 and TRBJ2-7, with 8 positions matching TRBD2. V was clipped by 1 base and J by 5 bases; unmatched bases: 7. The CDR3 covers 14 residues. Germline V gives CDR1 DFQATT, CDR2 SNEGSKA (reference sequence).

The CDR3 here is CASSVGGRPTGSYEQYF. The CDR3 coding sequence is TGTGCCAGCAGCGTTGGTGGCAGGCCCACGGGGTCCTACGAGCAGTACTTC. V is TRBV9 and J is TRBJ2-7; maybe TRBD2 (5 bases). The CDR3 is 17 amino acids. Trimming removed 2 bases from V and 1 base from J, with 19 bases in between. Germline V lookup: CDR1 SGDLS, CDR2 YYNGEE. Full variable domain (remainder filled in from reference TRBV9 and TRBJ2-7): DSGVTQTPKHLITATGQRVTLRCSPRSGDLSVYWYQQSLDQGLQFLIQYYNGEERAKGNILERFSAQQFPDLHSELNLSSLELGDSALYFCASSVGGRPTGSYEQYFGPGTRLTVT.

The V call is TRBV28, the J call TRBJ2-7, with D possibly being TRBD1 or TRBD2 (5 bases each). CDR1 is MDHEN and CDR2 is SYDVKM in the germline V gene. This CDR3 region has 14 residues. Trimming removed 7 bases from V and 1 base from J, with 14 bases in between. This CDR3 reads CASTPVGASYEQYF. In DNA form, the CDR3 reads TGTGCCAGCACCCCAGTCGGGGCGTCCTACGAGCAGTACTTC.

The V gene is TRBV20-1, the J gene TRBJ2-1; 8 bases match TRBD2. The CDR3 totals 10 residues. V lost 6 bases to trimming and J lost 12 bases; unmatched junction nucleotides: 4. Germline V gene sequence: CDR1 DFQATT, CDR2 SNEGSKA (reference sequence). CDR3 in amino acids: CSARGGRQFF. DNA for the CDR3: TGCAGTGCACGGGGGGGGAGGCAGTTCTTC.

The chain joins TRBV20-1 to TRBJ1-1; 7 bases are a match to TRBD1. Germline V gene lookup returns CDR1 DFQATT and CDR2 SNEGSKA (reference sequence). V dropped 3 bases and J dropped 10; count of bases not matched to a gene: 5. The CDR3 loop spans 11 amino acids. The CDR3 loop reads CSASRQGLAFF. The DNA of the CDR3 is TGCAGTGCTAGCAGACAGGGTCTAGCTTTCTTT.

The chain has TRBV15 and TRBJ1-4; D may be TRBD1 (6 bases). The CDR3 length is 15 residues. The germline CDR1 and CDR2 sequences are LNHNV and YYDKDF (reference sequence). Trimming left V 3 bases short and J 2 bases short, with 10 bases between. CDR3 in DNA: TGTGCCACCAGCAGCTCAGGGGTGACTAATGAAAAACTGTTTTTT. It yields the protein CATSSSGVTNEKLFF.

The chain uses TRBV4-2 and TRBJ1-6; D gene uncertain. There are 14 residues in the CDR3. V gave up 1 base and J gave up 5 bases, with 6 bases separating them. CDR1 is LGHNA, CDR2 YNFKEQ, per germline. This chain's CDR3 is CASSQGADNSPLHF. DNA for the CDR3: TGTGCCAGCAGCCAAGGGGCCGATAATTCACCCCTCCACTTT.

This clonotype was observed once. V usage is TRBV7-8 and J usage is TRBJ2-2, with D possibly being TRBD2 (7 bases). V gave up 5 bases and J gave up 4 bases, with 14 bases separating them. Germline V gene data show CDR1 as SGHVS and CDR2 as FQNEAQ. There are 15 residues in the CDR3. The CDR3 DNA reads as TGTGCCAGCAGCCAAGGGGGGGAGGTCACCGGGGAGCTGTTTTTT. Translated: CASSQGGEVTGELFF.

The chain links TRBV23-1 to TRBJ1-5; D not resolved. TRBV23-1 is labeled an ORF, and its function is uncertain. The germline V and J ends were trimmed by 4 bases and 4 bases, with 5 bases remaining between them. The CDR3 covers 12 residues. For the CDR3, the DNA is TGCGCCAGCAGTCCCTTAAATCAGCCCCAGCATTTT. This sequence encodes CASSPLNQPQHF.

The chain has TRBV18 and TRBJ1-1; D may be TRBD1 (5 bases). This CDR3 comprises 14 residues. Per germline, CDR1 KGHSH and CDR2 LQKENI. V was cut by 3 bases and J by 1 base, with 9 bases left in between. DNA of the CDR3: TGTGCCAGCTCACCGCCGACAGAGAACACTGAAGCTTTCTTT. This codes for CASSPPTENTEAFF.

V is TRBV20-1 and J is TRBJ2-7; D is unresolved. Germline lookup yields CDR1 DFQATT and CDR2 SNEGSKA (reference sequence). The V end lost 0 bases, the J end lost 3 bases, and 6 bases lay between the germline ends. The CDR3 length is 12 residues. The CDR3 DNA follows: TGCAGTGCTAGAGATCAAGGCTACGAGCAGTACTTC. Amino acid sequence: CSARDQGYEQYF.